This T cell receptor (beta chain) is drawn from a study of blood T cell repertoires in COVID-19. Original processing notes: By means of reference gene primer amplification, nucleated cell counts were estimated. Here immunoSEQ multiplex PCR was the method, and the copy in TCRdb shows in-frame clones only, minus some. V and J calls and clone size are those listed in that table; D and trimming were worked out from the DNA. In the table there are about 150,000 clones, 88% of which are singletons. This clone has only one observation. This CDR3 has 13 amino acids. The germline gives CDR1 MNHEY, CDR2 SVGAGI. The germline V and J ends were trimmed by 6 bases and 3 bases, with 11 bases remaining between them.

This receptor was identified in a woman between 70 and 85 years old with acute or convalescent COVID-19. Material for sequencing was peripheral blood. The genes are TRBV6-5 and TRBJ1-2; D gene ambiguous. This CDR3 is CASRRETDYGYTF. CDR3 bases: TGTGCCAGCAGACGGGAAACAGACTATGGCTACACCTTC.